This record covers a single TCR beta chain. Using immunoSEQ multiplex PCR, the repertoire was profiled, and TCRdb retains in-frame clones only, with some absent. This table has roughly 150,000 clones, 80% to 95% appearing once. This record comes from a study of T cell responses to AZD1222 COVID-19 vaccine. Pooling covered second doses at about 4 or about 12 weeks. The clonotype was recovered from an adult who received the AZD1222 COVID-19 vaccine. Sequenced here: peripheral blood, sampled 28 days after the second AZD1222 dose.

The CDR3 DNA sequence: TGCGCCAGCAGCGGCCGGGGACAGGGCGATGGCTACACCTTC. Amino acid sequence: CASSGRGQGDGYTF. The chain uses TRBV5-1 and TRBJ1-2; TRBD1 agrees at 9 bases. Germline V gene data show CDR1 as SGHRS and CDR2 as YFSETQ. With V trimmed by 4 bases and J by 6 bases, 7 bases remained unmatched. This CDR3 is 14 amino acids long.